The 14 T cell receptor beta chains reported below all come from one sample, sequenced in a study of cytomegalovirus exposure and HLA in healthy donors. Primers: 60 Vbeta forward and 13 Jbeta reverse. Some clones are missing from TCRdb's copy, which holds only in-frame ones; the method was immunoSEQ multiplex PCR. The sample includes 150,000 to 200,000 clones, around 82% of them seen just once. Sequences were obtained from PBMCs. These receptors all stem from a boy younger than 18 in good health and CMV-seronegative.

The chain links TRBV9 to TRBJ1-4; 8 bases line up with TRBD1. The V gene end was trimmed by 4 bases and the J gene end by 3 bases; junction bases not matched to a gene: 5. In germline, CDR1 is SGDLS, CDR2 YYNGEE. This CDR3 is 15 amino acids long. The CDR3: CASSPQTGANEKLFF. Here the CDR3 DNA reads TGTGCCAGCAGCCCCCAGACAGGGGCTAATGAAAAACTGTTTTTT.

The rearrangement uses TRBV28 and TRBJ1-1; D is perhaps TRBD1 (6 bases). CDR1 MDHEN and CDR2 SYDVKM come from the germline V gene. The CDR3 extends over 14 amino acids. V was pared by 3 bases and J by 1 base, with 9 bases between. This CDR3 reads CASSFPTGNTEAFF. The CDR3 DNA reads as TGTGCCAGCAGTTTCCCGACAGGGAACACTGAAGCTTTCTTT.

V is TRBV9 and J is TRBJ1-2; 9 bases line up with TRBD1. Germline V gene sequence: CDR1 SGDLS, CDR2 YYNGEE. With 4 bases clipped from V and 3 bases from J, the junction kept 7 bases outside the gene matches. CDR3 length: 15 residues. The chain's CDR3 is CASSIQGAHHYGYTF. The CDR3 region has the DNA TGTGCCAGCAGCATACAGGGGGCACACCACTATGGCTACACCTTC.

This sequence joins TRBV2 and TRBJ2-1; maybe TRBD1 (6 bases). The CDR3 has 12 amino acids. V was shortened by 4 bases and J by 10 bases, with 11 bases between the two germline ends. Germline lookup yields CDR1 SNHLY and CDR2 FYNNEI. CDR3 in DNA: TGTGCCAGCAGTGTCCGGGACACCGAGCAGTTCTTC. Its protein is CASSVRDTEQFF.

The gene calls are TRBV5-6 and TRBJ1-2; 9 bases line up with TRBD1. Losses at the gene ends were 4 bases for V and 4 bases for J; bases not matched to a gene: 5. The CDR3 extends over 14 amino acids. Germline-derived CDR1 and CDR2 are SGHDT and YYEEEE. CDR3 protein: CASSVGTGIYGYTF. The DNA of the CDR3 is TGTGCCAGCAGCGTCGGGACAGGGATCTATGGCTACACCTTC.

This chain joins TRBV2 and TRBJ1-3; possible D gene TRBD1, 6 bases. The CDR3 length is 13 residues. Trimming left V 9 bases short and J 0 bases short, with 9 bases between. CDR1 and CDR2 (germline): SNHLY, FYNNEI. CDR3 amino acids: CASRQDSGNTIYF. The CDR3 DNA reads TGTGCCAGTCGACAGGACTCTGGAAACACCATATATTTT.

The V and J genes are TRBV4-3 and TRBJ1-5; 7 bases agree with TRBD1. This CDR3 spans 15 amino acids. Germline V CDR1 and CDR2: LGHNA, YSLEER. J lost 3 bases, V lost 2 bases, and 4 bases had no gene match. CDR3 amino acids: CASSQTGTANQPQHF. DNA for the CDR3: TGCGCCAGCAGCCAAACCGGGACAGCCAATCAGCCCCAGCATTTT.

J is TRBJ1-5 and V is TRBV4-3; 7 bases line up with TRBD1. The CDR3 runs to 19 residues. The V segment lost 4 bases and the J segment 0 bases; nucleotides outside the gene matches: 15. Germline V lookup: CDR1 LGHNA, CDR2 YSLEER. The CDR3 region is CASSPKPGQPPNSNQPQHF. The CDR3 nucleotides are TGCGCCAGCAGCCCAAAACCGGGACAGCCACCGAATAGCAATCAGCCCCAGCATTTT.

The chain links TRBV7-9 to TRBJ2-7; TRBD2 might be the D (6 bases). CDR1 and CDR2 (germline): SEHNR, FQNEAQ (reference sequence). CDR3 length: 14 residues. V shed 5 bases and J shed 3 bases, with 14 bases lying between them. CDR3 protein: CASSPRDSFYEQYF. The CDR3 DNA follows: TGTGCCAGCAGCCCCAGGGACTCGTTCTACGAGCAGTACTTC.

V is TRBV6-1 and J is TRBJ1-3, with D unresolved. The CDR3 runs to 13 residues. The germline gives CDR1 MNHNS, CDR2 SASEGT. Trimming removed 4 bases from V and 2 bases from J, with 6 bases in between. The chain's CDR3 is CASSVSTGNTIYF. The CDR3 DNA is TGTGCCAGCAGTGTGTCCACTGGAAACACCATATATTTT.

CDR3 region: CASSVTGAPSLYEQYF. In DNA, the CDR3 is TGTGCCAGCAGTGTTACAGGGGCCCCATCCCTCTACGAGCAGTACTTC. This chain connects TRBV27 to TRBJ2-7, with TRBD1 matching 7 bases. V gave up 5 bases and J gave up 3 bases; unmatched junction bases: 13. Germline CDR1 reads MNHEY; CDR2 reads SMNVEV (reference sequence). The CDR3 has 16 amino acids.

The CDR3 DNA sequence: TGTGCCAGCAGTGAAAACCCGACAGGGGGGTACGAGCAGTACTTC. Its protein is CASSENPTGGYEQYF. This chain connects TRBV2 to TRBJ2-7, with 9 positions matching TRBD1. The CDR3 consists of 15 residues. Trimming at V came to 2 bases and at J to 4 bases, leaving 6 bases not matched to a gene. The germline gives CDR1 SNHLY, CDR2 FYNNEI.

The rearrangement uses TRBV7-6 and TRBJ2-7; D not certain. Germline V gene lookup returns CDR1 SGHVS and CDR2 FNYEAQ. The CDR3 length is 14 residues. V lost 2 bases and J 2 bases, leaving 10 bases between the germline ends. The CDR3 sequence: CASSLRGGTYEQYF. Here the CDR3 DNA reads TGTGCCAGCAGCTTAAGAGGCGGTACCTACGAGCAGTACTTC.

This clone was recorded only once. In DNA, the CDR3 is TGTGCCAGCAGCTGGGGCAGGGGGCGCAGCCCTGAAGCTTTCTTT. Its translation is CASSWGRGRSPEAFF. The V call is TRBV5-5, the J call TRBJ1-1, with TRBD1 identical over 8 bases. Germline V lookup: CDR1 SGHKS, CDR2 YYEKEE (reference sequence). V lost 3 bases, J lost 6 bases, and 10 bases stayed unmatched. The CDR3 sequence is 15 residues long. The full variable domain, rest sourced from reference TRBV5-5 and TRBJ1-1, is DAGVTQSPTHLIKTRGQQVTLRCSPISGHKSVSWYQQVLGQGPQFIFQYYEKEERGRGNFPDRFSARQFPNYSSELNVNALLLGDSALYLCASSWGRGRSPEAFFGQGTRLTVV.